Presented here are 26 T cell receptor beta chains from one specimen sequenced in a study of shared clonotypes between healthy human individuals. Method: immunoSEQ multiplex PCR; TCRdb's copy keeps in-frame clones and lacks some. Seen here are about 1.1 million clones, roughly 77% observed once, and the top ten hold almost 0.9%. Material for sequencing was memory CD4+ T cells from PBMCs. The subset: CD45RA-negative fraction. All receptors derive from a man aged 18 to 30 in good health. Some clones in this sample may be carry-over from other donors' samples.

The chain is built from TRBV5-1 and TRBJ2-7, with D possibly being TRBD2 (5 bases). Germline-derived CDR1 and CDR2 are SGHRS and YFSETQ. The V gene lost 0 bases and the J gene lost 5 bases, with 21 bases spanning the gap. This CDR3 is 17 amino acids long. The CDR3 here is CASSLEGVSVWGDEQYF. CDR3 coding DNA: TGCGCCAGCAGCTTGGAAGGTGTCAGCGTTTGGGGAGACGAGCAGTACTTC.

This sequence joins TRBV20-1 and TRBJ2-7, with D tentatively TRBD1 (5 bases). CDR1 DFQATT and CDR2 SNEGSKA come from the germline V gene (reference sequence). This CDR3 has 11 amino acids. V lost 6 bases to trimming and J lost 6 bases, with 12 bases between them. As DNA, the CDR3 is TGCAGTGCAGACGACAGTACCGAGCAGTACTTC. Translation: CSADDSTEQYF.

In regard to this clone: Other nucleotide sequences in the sample specify the same CDR3. The chain links TRBV7-2 to TRBJ1-2, with 7 bases lining up with TRBD1. In germline, CDR1 is SGHTA, CDR2 FQGNSA. V shed 2 bases, J shed 3 bases, and the junction held 0 bases outside the gene matches. The CDR3 loop spans 13 amino acids. Here the CDR3 reads CASSLTGDYGYTF. The CDR3 DNA sequence: TGTGCCAGCAGCTTAACAGGGGACTATGGCTACACCTTC. Complete variable domain (other parts from reference TRBV7-2 and TRBJ1-2): GAGVSQSPSNKVTEKGKDVELRCDPISGHTALYWYRQSLGQGLEFLIYFQGNSAPDKSGLPSDRFSAERTGGSVSTLTIQRTQQEDSAVYLCASSLTGDYGYTFGSGTRLTVV.

The chain couples TRBV14 to TRBJ2-7, with D unresolved. Trimming stripped 4 bases from V and 3 bases from J, with 10 bases between. Germline CDR1 reads SGHDN; CDR2 reads FVKESK. This CDR3 region has 13 residues. The CDR3 reads CASSPGRGYEQYF. For the CDR3, the DNA is TGTGCCAGCAGCCCGGGTCGAGGCTACGAGCAGTACTTC.

With regard to this clone: The junction differs from germline at one of its ends, possibly a read error. The chain carries TRBV7-9 and TRBJ2-5; D unclear. The germline gives CDR1 SEHNR, CDR2 FQNEAQ (reference sequence). The CDR3 has 12 amino acids. CDR3 sequence (DNA): TGTGCCAGCAGCTTAGCTGATTGGGCCGGCAACTTC. It yields the protein CASSLADWAGNF. Drawing the rest from reference TRBV7-9 and TRBJ2-5, the complete variable domain is DTGVSQNPRHKITKRGQNVTFRCDPISEHNRLYWYRQTLGQGPEFLTYFQNEAQLEKSRLLSDRFSAERPKGSFSTLEIQRTEQGDSAMYLCASSLADWAGNFGPGTRLLVL.

This chain links TRBV5-1 with TRBJ2-3; a possible D gene is TRBD2 (6 bases). Germline CDR1 SGHRS, CDR2 YFSETQ. Trimming pared 2 bases from V and 2 bases from J, leaving 12 bases between. The CDR3 extends over 15 amino acids. DNA for the CDR3: TGCGCCAGCAGCTTCGCGGGGCCTGCCACAGATACGCAGTATTTT. Encoded protein: CASSFAGPATDTQYF.

The chain recombines TRBV5-1 with TRBJ2-7, with D maybe TRBD1 (6 bases). The length of the CDR3 is 14 residues. Trimming took 2 bases from V and 5 from J, leaving 14 bases between them. Looked up from germline, CDR1 is SGHRS and CDR2 is YFSETQ. CDR3 protein: CASSLTGQDDEQYF. The CDR3 region has the DNA TGCGCCAGCAGCTTAACGGGACAAGACGACGAGCAGTACTTC.

For this clone: Other DNA sequences within the sample encode an identical CDR3. V and J are TRBV30 and TRBJ1-1; 9 positions agree with TRBD1. CDR3 length equals 13 residues. Germline trimming cut 3 bases from V and 11 bases from J; bases unmatched to any gene: 10. Germline V gene data show CDR1 as GTSNPN and CDR2 as SVGIG (reference sequence). CDR3 nucleotide sequence: TGTGCCTGGAGCGAACAGGGGGCGGTTGAGGCTTTCTTT. It yields the protein CAWSEQGAVEAFF.

The genes are TRBV5-8 and TRBJ1-2, with 9 bases identical to TRBD1. The CDR3 covers 17 residues. With 4 bases clipped from V and 8 bases from J, the junction kept 18 bases outside the gene matches. Per the germline V gene, CDR1 is SGHTS and CDR2 is YDEGEE. CDR3 amino acids: CASSPGTGTHTSGGYTF. The CDR3 bases are TGTGCCAGCAGCCCCGGGACAGGGACCCATACGAGTGGGGGCTACACCTTC.

The J gene is TRBJ1-6, the V gene TRBV6-1; a weak D match, TRBD1 (5 bases). Trimming cost V 5 bases and J 9 bases, with 11 bases left between them. The CDR3 totals 13 residues. Germline CDR1 MNHNS, CDR2 SASEGT. This CDR3 reads CASSPGFVSPLHF. CDR3 DNA sequence: TGTGCCAGCAGTCCAGGGTTTGTTTCACCCCTCCACTTT.

With regard to this clone: This sample also contains other DNA sequences that code for the same CDR3. This sequence joins TRBV6-1 and TRBJ2-1; D is undetermined. The CDR3 is 15 amino acids. The germline V and J ends were trimmed by 1 base and 0 bases, with 7 bases remaining between them. Germline loops: CDR1 MNHNS, CDR2 SASEGT. In DNA form, the CDR3 reads TGTGCCAGCAGTGAAGGGTCTCGCTCCTACAATGAGCAGTTCTTC. Translation gives CASSEGSRSYNEQFF.

The genes are TRBV5-6 and TRBJ1-1; 10 bases are shared with TRBD1. V gave up 4 bases and J gave up 10 bases; unmatched junction bases: 13. Per germline, CDR1 SGHDT and CDR2 YYEEEE. The CDR3 contains 15 residues. This CDR3 is CASSRDDRGLTRAFF. The CDR3, as DNA: TGTGCCAGCAGCAGAGACGACAGGGGGCTCACCCGAGCTTTCTTT. The variable domain in full, completed from reference TRBV5-6 and TRBJ1-1, reads DAGVTQSPTHLIKTRGQQVTLRCSPKSGHDTVSWYQQALGQGPQFIFQYYEEEERQRGNFPDRFSGHQFPNYSSELNVNALLLGDSALYLCASSRDDRGLTRAFFGQGTRLTVV.

On this clone: Other DNA sequences within the sample encode an identical CDR3. The rearrangement joins TRBV5-1 to TRBJ2-5; D uncertain. Germline V gene sequence: CDR1 SGHRS, CDR2 YFSETQ. The length of the CDR3 is 13 residues. V was shortened by 4 bases and J by 2 bases, with 9 bases between the two germline ends. The CDR3, as DNA: TGCGCCAGCAGCACTGGACCTCAAGAGACCCAGTACTTC. Translating it yields CASSTGPQETQYF.

In regard to this clone: A much larger clone differs by one base, so this may be a read error. The J gene is TRBJ1-1, the V gene TRBV5-4; D is unclear. V was trimmed by 0 bases and J by 3 bases, leaving 6 bases between them. CDR1 and CDR2 from the germline V gene are SGHNT and YYREEE (reference sequence). The CDR3 consists of 13 residues. DNA for the CDR3: TGTGCCAGCAGCTTGGAAAAGGACACTGAAGCTTTCTTT. Its protein is CASSLEKDTEAFF.

The J gene is TRBJ2-7, the V gene TRBV30; possibly TRBD2 for D (6 bases). Germline V gene sequence: CDR1 GTSNPN, CDR2 SVGIG (reference sequence). This CDR3 spans 12 amino acids. Trimming stripped 1 base from V and 3 bases from J, with 7 bases between. CDR3 amino acids: CAWSGGNYEQYF. CDR3 nucleotides: TGTGCCTGGAGTGGCGGGAACTACGAGCAGTACTTC.

The V call is TRBV7-7, the J call TRBJ2-1; 8 bases match TRBD2. There are 15 residues in the CDR3. Germline assignment: CDR1 SSHAT and CDR2 FNYEAQ (reference sequence). The J segment lost 9 bases and the V segment lost 5 bases, leaving 12 bases of the junction unmatched. For the CDR3, the DNA is TGTGCCAGCAGCCCTCTAGCGGGCGCTCCGGGTGAGCAGTTCTTC. This gives the protein CASSPLAGAPGEQFF.

With regard to this clone: Since a much larger clone is just one base distant, this may be a read error. A read error is likely, as this CDR3 ends without the conserved phenylalanine or tryptophan. The chain carries TRBV11-1 and TRBJ2-7; 7 nucleotides line up with TRBD2. The CDR3 extends over 15 amino acids. The ends lost 0 bases at V and 3 bases at J; junction bases unmatched: 5. Germline CDR1 is SGHAT and CDR2 is FQDESV (reference sequence). CDR3 in amino acids: CASSLAVTSSYEQYL. The CDR3 DNA reads TGTGCCAGCAGCTTAGCAGTGACTAGCAGCTACGAGCAGTACCTC.

This clone was detected only a few times. The V call is TRBV19, the J call TRBJ1-3, with D unclear. The ends were cut back, 7 bases at V and 0 bases at J, with 22 bases in the middle. The germline CDR1 and CDR2 sequences are LNHDA and SQIVND (reference sequence). The CDR3 contains 18 residues. This CDR3 is CASTAQRRNDLSGNTIYF. The CDR3 nucleotides are TGTGCCAGTACCGCCCAACGACGTAACGACCTCTCTGGAAACACCATATATTTT.

The chain uses TRBV10-3 and TRBJ1-2; 9 nucleotides align to TRBD1. Unmatched junction bases numbered 7, after V lost 10 bases and J lost 7 bases. Germline values: CDR1 ENHRY, CDR2 SYGVKD. CDR3 length equals 12 residues. The CDR3 DNA reads TGTGCCACCGCGGACAGGGGAAGTGGCTACACCTTC. Its protein is CATADRGSGYTF.

The V and J genes are TRBV18 and TRBJ2-2; the D gene is possibly TRBD1 (6 bases). Between the trimmed V and J ends, which lost 6 bases and 5 bases, there was a span of 22 bases. The germline gives CDR1 KGHSH, CDR2 LQKENI. This CDR3 is 17 amino acids long. This CDR3 reads CASSPRFGQRITGELFF. The CDR3 nucleotides are TGTGCCAGCTCCCCCCGATTTGGACAGAGAATAACCGGGGAGCTGTTTTTT.

CDR3 amino acids: CASSSDGGNQPQHF. In DNA form, the CDR3 reads TGCGCCAGCAGCTCGGACGGGGGGAATCAGCCCCAGCATTTT. The rearrangement uses TRBV5-1 and TRBJ1-5; D perhaps matches TRBD1 (5 bases). Trimming shortened V by 3 bases and J by 4 bases, and 11 bases separated the two germline ends. This CDR3 contains 14 residues. Germline V lookup: CDR1 SGHRS, CDR2 YFSETQ.

Details on this clone: The same CDR3 arises from other DNA sequences in this sample as well. The J gene is TRBJ1-2, the V gene TRBV6-5, with 10 bases identical to TRBD1. The germline V gene has CDR1 MNHEY and CDR2 SVGAGI. The CDR3 totals 15 residues. The J segment lost 3 bases and the V segment lost 2 bases, leaving 3 bases of the junction unmatched. DNA of the CDR3: TGTGCCAGCAGTTACCGGGACAGGGGTTACTATGGCTACACCTTC. This sequence encodes CASSYRDRGYYGYTF.

V and J are TRBV27 and TRBJ2-2; no firm D call. The V gene lost 8 bases and the J gene lost 5 bases, with 9 bases spanning the gap. CDR3 length: 12 amino acids. CDR1 is MNHEY and CDR2 is SMNVEV in the germline V gene (reference sequence). CDR3 amino acids: CASSWSTGELFF. The CDR3 DNA is TGTGCCAGCTCCTGGTCGACCGGGGAGCTGTTTTTT.

This chain uses TRBV7-9 with TRBJ2-3; D is unclear. Trimming left V 8 bases short and J 1 base short, with 10 bases between. The CDR3 runs 13 residues. Germline V gene data show CDR1 as SEHNR and CDR2 as FQNEAQ (reference sequence). In nucleotides, the CDR3 is TGTGCCAGCCGCTATTCCCGCACAGATACGCAGTATTTT. Translating gives CASRYSRTDTQYF.

The CDR3 loop reads CASRSLAAAKNIQYF. For the CDR3, the DNA is TGTGCCAGTAGGTCCCTAGCGGCAGCCAAAAACATTCAGTACTTC. This chain connects TRBV19 to TRBJ2-4; TRBD2 agrees at 7 bases. Trimming cost V 6 bases and J 0 bases; bases outside gene matches: 5. This CDR3 is built from 15 residues. Germline-derived CDR1 and CDR2 are LNHDA and SQIVND (reference sequence). Drawing the rest from reference TRBV19 and TRBJ2-4, the complete variable domain is DGGITQSPKYLFRKEGQNVTLSCEQNLNHDAMYWYRQDPGQGLRLIYYSQIVNDFQKGDIAEGYSVSREKKESFPLTVTSAQKNPTAFYLCASRSLAAAKNIQYFGAGTRLSVL.

The chain is built from TRBV19 and TRBJ2-5; 8 bases fit TRBD1. The CDR3 runs 14 residues. After removal of 3 bases from V and 13 bases from J, the junction contained 13 bases not matched to a gene. CDR1 is LNHDA and CDR2 is SQIVND in the germline V gene (reference sequence). Here the CDR3 DNA reads TGTGCCAGTAGTATTCGGGCAGGGGGCGTCGATTTGTACTTC. Translation: CASSIRAGGVDLYF.